Shown below are 22 T cell receptor beta chains from a single sample sequenced in a study of CD8+ T cells in alopecia areata. Sequencing used cDNA as its template, made by extracting RNA and reverse transcribing it. The table came from immunoSEQ multiplex PCR; TCRdb's copy has only in-frame clones and leaves some out. The sample holds over 100,000 clones, and no clone turns up only once. Input material: lesional skin. The receptors were gathered from a C3H/HeJ mouse with alopecia areata. The MHC haplotype of this mouse line is H2-k.

This clone has only a few counts. The gene names given are mouse names. The read falls 4 residues short of the CDR3 end, and the missing part is taken from the germline J gene. The V and J genes are TRBV13-1 and TRBJ2-3; 8 positions match TRBD1. Germline lookup yields CDR1 NSHNY and CDR2 SYGAGN. After removal of 5 bases from V and 1 base from J, the junction contained 6 bases not matched to a gene. The CDR3 runs 15 residues. The CDR3 reads CASRTGGGGAETLYF. Partial CDR3 DNA: TGTGCCAGCAGAACAGGGGGAGGGGGTGCAGAA.

This clone has a handful of counts. The genes are named according to mouse. From the germline J gene comes the end of the CDR3, since the read stops 4 residues before it. The chain combines TRBV13-3 with TRBJ2-5; 10 bases align to TRBD2. Unmatched junction bases numbered 2, after V lost 1 base and J lost 0 bases. Germline assignment: CDR1 NNHDY and CDR2 SYVADS. This CDR3 comprises 16 residues. The sequenced part of the CDR3 DNA is TGTGCCAGCAGTGATACTGGGGGGGAGAACCAAGAC. Translated, it gives CASSDTGGENQD. The complete CDR3 reads CASSDTGGENQDTQYF.

There are a few counts of this clone. The genes are named according to mouse. The CDR3 is cut off 4 residues early in the read; its end comes from the germline J gene. The chain recombines TRBV1 with TRBJ2-4, with a possible D match to TRBD2 (7 bases). V shed 0 bases and J shed 3 bases, with 10 bases lying between them. Germline lookup yields CDR1 NSQYPW and CDR2 LRSPGD (reference sequence). The CDR3 is 15 amino acids. The CDR3 bases that were read are TGCACCTGCAGTGCAGATGTGGGGGGCCAAAAC. Its protein is CTCSADVGGQN. The full CDR3 sequence reads CTCSADVGGQNTLYF. The whole variable domain, filled in from reference TRBV1 and TRBJ2-4, reads VTLLEQNPRWRLVPRGQAVNLRCILKNSQYPWMSWYQQDLQKQLQWLFTLRSPGDKEVKSLPGADYLATRVTDTELRLQVANMSQGRTLYCTCSADVGGQNTLYFGAGTRLSVL.

Of note for this clone: The listed genes are named as in mouse. CDR3 residues: CASSSGTGGNYAEQFF. The DNA read from the CDR3 is TGTGCAAGCAGCTCCGGGACTGGGGGTAACTATGCT. The chain has TRBV16 and TRBJ2-1; 11 nucleotides match TRBD2. The read falls 4 residues short of the CDR3 end, and the missing part is taken from the germline J gene. CDR1 is SGHSA, CDR2 FRNQAP, per germline. The CDR3 sequence is 16 residues long. V shed 4 bases and J 0 bases; nucleotides not matched to a gene: 2.

This clone came up many times. Here the gene names and germline are mouse. The read halts 4 residues ahead of the CDR3 end, with the missing end drawn from the germline J gene. J is TRBJ1-2 and V is TRBV1; TRBD1 matches at 11 bases. The CDR3 covers 13 residues. Germline V CDR1 and CDR2: NSQYPW, LRSPGD (reference sequence). The covered CDR3 bases are TGCACCTGCAGTCGGACAGGGGGCGAC. It is translated as CTCSRTGGD. The full CDR3 protein reads CTCSRTGGDDYTF. The whole variable domain, filled in from reference TRBV1 and TRBJ1-2, reads VTLLEQNPRWRLVPRGQAVNLRCILKNSQYPWMSWYQQDLQKQLQWLFTLRSPGDKEVKSLPGADYLATRVTDTELRLQVANMSQGRTLYCTCSRTGGDDYTFGSGTRLLVI.

Remarks on this clone: Germline and genes here are mouse. From the germline J gene comes the end of the CDR3, since the read stops 4 residues before it. The J gene is TRBJ2-5, the V gene TRBV13-3, with 7 bases that match TRBD1. The CDR3 spans 15 residues. The germline V gene encodes CDR1 NNHDY and CDR2 SYVADS. This CDR3 reads CASSDADREGDTQYF. The CDR3 DNA, read in part, is TGTGCCAGCAGTGATGCAGACAGGGAAGGAGAC.

Points on this clone: The gene symbols are mouse symbols. Coverage ceases 4 residues before the CDR3 finishes, and the germline J gene fills in the end. This rearrangement joins TRBV13-2 to TRBJ2-1; 7 bases are shared with TRBD1. Per germline, CDR1 NNHNN and CDR2 SYGAGS (reference sequence). J lost 1 base, V lost 3 bases, and 1 base had no gene match. This CDR3 comprises 14 residues. The CDR3 DNA, read in part, is TGTGCCAGCGGTGGGGGACAGAACTATGCT. It yields the protein CASGGGQNYA. The full-length CDR3 reads as CASGGGQNYAEQFF.

Concerning this clone itself: Gene names refer to mouse genes. The read terminates 4 residues ahead of where the CDR3 ends, so the germline J gene completes it. The rearrangement joins TRBV13-3 to TRBJ2-1; 8 bases match TRBD1. This CDR3 region has 15 residues. The V segment lost 3 bases and the J segment 2 bases; nucleotides outside the gene matches: 4. Germline CDR1 is NNHDY and CDR2 is SYVADS. This CDR3 reads CASSGTGLDYAEQFF. Incomplete CDR3 DNA: TGTGCCAGCAGTGGGACAGGGTTAGACTATGCT.

This clone is medium-sized in the sample. Each gene name is a mouse one. The CDR3 end is not reached by the read, which stops 4 residues before it; the germline J gene fills it in. This specimen includes other DNA sequences encoding the same CDR3. The V call is TRBV1, the J call TRBJ1-2; 8 bases map to TRBD1. CDR1 and CDR2 (germline): NSQYPW, LRSPGD (reference sequence). The CDR3 is made up of 15 amino acids. With 0 bases clipped from V and 0 bases from J, the junction kept 0 bases outside the gene matches. The CDR3 reads CTCSAEDRANSDYTF. The CDR3 bases that were read are TGCACCTGCAGTGCAGAGGACAGGGCAAACTCC.

The table lists this clone with a few counts. The genes and germline here are from mouse. The CDR3 goes on 4 residues after the read ends, and that part is filled in from the germline J gene. The chain uses TRBV1 and TRBJ2-1; D is undetermined. Per germline, CDR1 NSQYPW and CDR2 LRSPGD (reference sequence). The V gene lost 0 bases and the J gene lost 2 bases, with 8 bases spanning the gap. CDR3 size: 15 residues. Incomplete CDR3 DNA: TGCACCTGCAGTGCAGATCCCACAGACTATGCT. Its translation: CTCSADPTDYA. The CDR3, in full, reads CTCSADPTDYAEQFF. Full variable domain (outside the CDR3, taken from reference TRBV1 and TRBJ2-1): VTLLEQNPRWRLVPRGQAVNLRCILKNSQYPWMSWYQQDLQKQLQWLFTLRSPGDKEVKSLPGADYLATRVTDTELRLQVANMSQGRTLYCTCSADPTDYAEQFFGPGTRLTVL.

This clone appeared a few times. Mouse gene names and germline throughout. The sequenced fragment ends 4 residues before the CDR3 boundary, so the rest is inferred from the germline J gene. The chain links TRBV1 to TRBJ1-1; TRBD1 might be the D (5 bases). Germline CDR1 is NSQYPW and CDR2 is LRSPGD (reference sequence). CDR3 length: 15 residues. This chain's CDR3 is CTCSADRTGGAEVFF. CDR3 DNA, as far as it was read: TGCACCTGCAGTGCAGATCGGACTGGGGGGGCA.

As concerns this clone: The gene symbols are mouse symbols. The sequenced fragment ends 4 residues before the CDR3 boundary, so the rest is inferred from the germline J gene. The chain has TRBV13-3 and TRBJ1-1; 8 bases agree with TRBD1. The CDR3 loop spans 12 amino acids. The germline V gene has CDR1 NNHDY and CDR2 SYVADS. Incomplete CDR3 DNA: TGTGCCAGCACCGACAGGGGAGCA. Encoded protein: CASTDRGA. The full CDR3 reads CASTDRGAEVFF.

This clone showed up just a few times. Mouse gene names and germline throughout. The sequenced fragment ends 4 residues before the CDR3 boundary, so the rest is inferred from the germline J gene. This rearrangement joins TRBV14 to TRBJ2-5; TRBD1 is a possible D gene (5 bases). This CDR3 is built from 15 residues. V was shortened by 5 bases and J by 0 bases, with 13 bases between the two germline ends. From germline, CDR1 is SGHDT and CDR2 FRDEAV. The sequenced CDR3 bases are TGTGCCAGCAGCCCACGACAGTTTAACCAAGAC. Protein product: CASSPRQFNQD. The full CDR3 protein reads CASSPRQFNQDTQYF. Full variable domain (outside the CDR3, taken from reference TRBV14 and TRBJ2-5): EAGVTQSPRYAVLQEGQAVSFWCDPISGHDTLYWYQQPRDQGPQLLVYFRDEAVIDNSQLPSDRFSAVRPKGTNSTLKIQSAKQGDTATYLCASSPRQFNQDTQYFGPGTRLLVL.

This clone showed up just a few times. All gene names here are mouse names. The CDR3 extends 4 residues past the end of the read, so its final part is completed from the germline J gene. The rearrangement uses TRBV13-3 and TRBJ2-4, with D possibly matching TRBD2 (6 bases). Germline-derived CDR1 and CDR2 are NNHDY and SYVADS. The CDR3 contains 14 residues. Trimming removed 4 bases from V and 3 bases from J, with 12 bases in between. CDR3 loop: CASSSRGDQNTLYF. CDR3 DNA, as far as it was read: TGTGCCAGCAGTTCCCGGGGGGACCAAAAC.

Of note for this clone: The protein given in TCRdb and the translation of the DNA differ at residue 13, and the sequence presented here derives from the DNA. These gene names are mouse names. The missing CDR3 end, 3 residues past where the read stops, is filled in from the germline J gene. The chain links TRBV13-2 to TRBJ1-3; 7 bases agree with TRBD1. Germline lookup yields CDR1 NNHNN and CDR2 SYGAGS (reference sequence). V shed 0 bases and J 0 bases; nucleotides not matched to a gene: 3. There are 16 residues in the CDR3. The CDR3: CASGDGGGSSGNTLYF. The CDR3 bases that were read are TGTGCCAGCGGTGATGGAGGGGGCAGTTCTGGAAATACG.

Comments on this clone: Gene and germline names: mouse. The read gets to within 4 residues of the CDR3 end, and the germline J gene fills in the rest. The chain carries TRBV13-3 and TRBJ1-1; TRBD1 agrees at 8 bases. Germline CDR1 NNHDY, CDR2 SYVADS. V was pared by 3 bases and J by 1 base, with 8 bases of the junction left unmatched. The CDR3 contains 16 residues. The covered CDR3 bases are TGTGCCAGCAGTGGCTCCGACAGGGGAAGGAACACA. Its translation is CASSGSDRGRNT. The entire CDR3 reads CASSGSDRGRNTEVFF.

This clone was detected only a few times. Gene names are mouse gene names. The CDR3 is cut off 4 residues early in the read; its end comes from the germline J gene. The V gene is TRBV13-3, the J gene TRBJ1-1; D not certain. Trimming removed 1 base at V and 0 bases at J, with 10 bases between. This CDR3 spans 15 amino acids. Germline V lookup: CDR1 NNHDY, CDR2 SYVADS. The sequenced CDR3 bases are TGTGCCAGCAGTGATATCCAGGTATCAAACACA. Protein product: CASSDIQVSNT. The full CDR3 protein is CASSDIQVSNTEVFF.

This clone has more than one count but fewer than ten. Gene names and germline match the mouse. The CDR3 goes on 4 residues after the read ends, and that part is filled in from the germline J gene. J is TRBJ2-1 and V is TRBV14; 7 bases line up with TRBD1. The germline CDR1 and CDR2 sequences are SGHDT and FRDEAV. The V gene end was trimmed by 5 bases and the J gene end by 3 bases; junction bases not matched to a gene: 5. CDR3 length equals 14 residues. The CDR3 loop reads CASSYRGGYAEQFF. The DNA read from the CDR3 is TGTGCCAGCAGCTACAGGGGTGGCTATGCT.

This clone was seen a handful of times. Mouse names are used for the genes. Sequencing ends 4 residues short of the CDR3 end; the germline J gene provides the rest. The chain joins TRBV17 to TRBJ2-7, with 8 bases aligning to TRBD1. V was pared by 5 bases and J by 0 bases, with 6 bases of the junction left unmatched. Germline assignment: CDR1 MNHDT and CDR2 YYDKIL. The CDR3 totals 15 residues. The sequenced CDR3 bases are TGTGCTAGCAGTGGAAGGACAGGGAGCTCCTAT. This translates into CASSGRTGSSY. The CDR3 in its entirety is CASSGRTGSSYEQYF.

This clone was recorded a few times. Mouse gene names apply. The read gets to within 4 residues of the CDR3 end, and the germline J gene fills in the rest. V gene TRBV13-3 combines with J gene TRBJ2-5; D ambiguous. The CDR3 is 15 residues long. Trimming took off 0 bases at V and 1 base at J, with 9 bases between the two ends. Germline V gene sequence: CDR1 NNHDY, CDR2 SYVADS. The sequenced part of the CDR3 DNA is TGTGCCAGCAGTGATGCCCCAGATCACCAAGAC. Amino acid sequence: CASSDAPDHQD. The whole CDR3 sequence is CASSDAPDHQDTQYF.

This clone was recorded at least ten times. Gene names refer to mouse genes. The missing CDR3 end, 4 residues past where the read stops, is filled in from the germline J gene. J is TRBJ2-2 and V is TRBV13-3; no firm D call. CDR1 NNHDY and CDR2 SYVADS come from the germline V gene. Trimming left V 1 base short and J 0 bases short, with 13 bases between. The CDR3 has 17 amino acids. CDR3 DNA, as far as it was read: TGTGCCAGCAGTGATCCCCCCAGCCTCCCAAACACCGGG. It yields the protein CASSDPPSLPNTG. The entire CDR3 is CASSDPPSLPNTGQLYF.

In the case of this clone: Genes and germline are mouse. The CDR3 is cut off 4 residues early in the read; its end comes from the germline J gene. The chain carries TRBV1 and TRBJ2-2; a possible D gene is TRBD2 (6 bases). V shed 0 bases and J shed 0 bases, with 8 bases lying between them. This CDR3 contains 16 residues. Germline CDR1 reads NSQYPW; CDR2 reads LRSPGD (reference sequence). CDR3 sequence: CTCSADGTPNTGQLYF. The sequenced CDR3 bases are TGCACCTGCAGTGCAGATGGGACTCCAAACACCGGG.